A single sample is the source of the 26 T cell receptor beta chains below, sequenced in a study of T cell clonality in common variable immunodeficiency. Clones were read by immunoSEQ multiplex PCR, and TCRdb kept only the in-frame ones, dropping some. This sample shows about 40,000 clones and no singletons; about 3% rests with the ten largest. The sample taken for sequencing was peripheral blood mononuclear cells. The receptor source for this set is a person aged 18 to 70 in good health.

About this clone: The read falls 3 residues short of the CDR3 end, and the missing part is taken from the germline J gene. This chain uses TRBV20-1 with TRBJ1-2; D call uncertain. Per the germline V gene, CDR1 is DFQATT and CDR2 is SNEGSKA (reference sequence). This CDR3 comprises 12 residues. The sequenced part of the CDR3 DNA is TGCAGTGCTAGAGAGCGGGAGTACGAC. Residues: CSAREREYD. Given in full, the CDR3 is CSAREREYDYTF.

This clone was found many times. Read data end 3 residues before the CDR3 end; the end is taken from the germline J gene. The V gene is TRBV5-6, the J gene TRBJ2-1; possible D gene TRBD1, 6 bases. The CDR3 is 15 residues long. Germline V gives CDR1 SGHDT, CDR2 YYEEEE. V gave up 0 bases and J gave up 2 bases, with 9 bases separating them. The sequenced CDR3 bases are TGTGCCAGCAGCTTGGCAGGGGATACCTACAATGAG. It is translated as CASSLAGDTYNE. The full-length CDR3 reads as CASSLAGDTYNEQFF.

This clone has a count of ten or more. Partial CDR3 DNA: TGTGCCAGCAGCCTGGGGACAGAACCCTACGAG. Translation gives CASSLGTEPYE. The whole CDR3 region reads CASSLGTEPYEQYF. V gene TRBV9 combines with J gene TRBJ2-7; TRBD1 matches at 7 bases. The read terminates 3 residues before the CDR3 end, so the remaining end is supplied by the germline J gene. The CDR3 extends over 14 amino acids. With 4 bases clipped from V and 2 bases from J, the junction kept 6 bases outside the gene matches. Per germline, CDR1 SGDLS and CDR2 YYNGEE.

This clone showed up just a few times. The read finishes 3 residues shy of the CDR3 end, and the germline J gene is used to complete it. V usage is TRBV5-6 and J usage is TRBJ2-2, with D maybe TRBD1 (5 bases). CDR1 is SGHDT and CDR2 is YYEEEE in the germline V gene. This CDR3 has 15 residues. This chain's CDR3 is CASSLRDSGANVLFF. CDR3 DNA (partial): TGTGCCAGCAGCTTGAGAGACTCTGGGGCCAACGTG.

Remarks on this clone: Read data end 3 residues before the CDR3 end; the end is taken from the germline J gene. The chain recombines TRBV7-8 with TRBJ2-3, with D possibly being TRBD1 (5 bases). CDR3 size: 13 residues. The V gene's germline CDR1 is SGHVS and CDR2 FQNEAQ. Partial CDR3 DNA: TGTGCCAGCAGCTTAGAGGGGTTTCAGCCG. This translates into CASSLEGFQP. In full, the CDR3 is CASSLEGFQPQYF.

This clone was seen a handful of times. The read stops 3 residues short of the end of the CDR3; the missing end is completed from the germline J gene. J is TRBJ2-1 and V is TRBV20-1, with 10 bases matching TRBD2. Per germline, CDR1 DFQATT and CDR2 SNEGSKA (reference sequence). CDR3 size: 13 residues. Trimming cost V 2 bases and J 9 bases; bases outside gene matches: 4. CDR3 sequence reads: CSARSGGAFEQFF. The part of the CDR3 DNA that was read is TGCAGTGCTAGAAGCGGGGGGGCCTTTGAG.

This clone was seen more than once but under ten times. Since a much larger clone is just one base distant, this may be a read error. The read ends 3 residues before the CDR3 terminus; that terminus is restored from the germline J gene. The chain combines TRBV19 with TRBJ1-4, with D maybe TRBD1 (5 bases). This CDR3 spans 15 amino acids. CDR1 is LNHDA and CDR2 is SQIVND in the germline V gene (reference sequence). The CDR3 reads CASSPTPTGANVLFF. CDR3 DNA, as far as it was read: TGTGCCAGTAGCCCTACGCCAACTGGGGCCAACGTA.

This clone was seen ten or more times. The sequenced fragment ends 3 residues before the CDR3 boundary, so the rest is inferred from the germline J gene. This chain joins TRBV9 and TRBJ2-1; TRBD2 matches 8 bases. The V and J ends lost 1 base and 6 bases, in that order; junction bases with no gene match: 6. The CDR3 contains 15 residues. The germline CDR1 and CDR2 sequences are SGDLS and YYNGEE. Incomplete CDR3 DNA: TGTGCCAGCAGCGTATCCGGACTAGCAGTCAATGAG. It specifies CASSVSGLAVNE. The full CDR3 protein reads CASSVSGLAVNEQFF. Combining the CDR3 with reference TRBV9 and TRBJ2-1 gives the whole variable domain DSGVTQTPKHLITATGQRVTLRCSPRSGDLSVYWYQQSLDQGLQFLIQYYNGEERAKGNILERFSAQQFPDLHSELNLSSLELGDSALYFCASSVSGLAVNEQFFGPGTRLTVL.

Ten or more counts support this clone. The read finishes 3 residues shy of the CDR3 end, and the germline J gene is used to complete it. This chain joins TRBV29-1 and TRBJ1-5; 7 positions agree with TRBD1. The CDR3 sequence is 14 residues long. With 5 bases clipped from V and 6 bases from J, the junction kept 10 bases outside the gene matches. CDR1 and CDR2 from the germline V gene are SQVTM and ANQGSEA. CDR3 DNA (partial): TGCAGCGTTTACACAGGGGATCACGGTCAGCCC. Its translation is CSVYTGDHGQP. The full CDR3 reads CSVYTGDHGQPQHF.

In this sample, this clone turned up many times. The read comes to an end 3 residues before the CDR3 does, leaving the germline J gene to fill in the end. This chain uses TRBV2 with TRBJ2-7; no clear D gene. Trimming left V 7 bases short and J 2 bases short, with 9 bases between. Germline CDR1 and CDR2: SNHLY and FYNNEI. This CDR3 spans 12 amino acids. The CDR3 reads CASTQSPYEQYF. The sequenced CDR3 bases are TGTGCCAGCACTCAGTCCCCCTACGAG.

Many counts were recorded for this clone. The read stops 3 residues short of the end of the CDR3; the missing end is completed from the germline J gene. The V call is TRBV9, the J call TRBJ2-1; TRBD1 matches at 7 bases. CDR1 and CDR2 from the germline V gene are SGDLS and YYNGEE. With V trimmed by 0 bases and J by 3 bases, 3 bases remained unmatched. This CDR3 is 15 amino acids long. The CDR3 is CASSVGQGDYNEQFF. The CDR3 bases that were read are TGTGCCAGCAGCGTAGGACAGGGTGACTACAATGAG.

This clone was picked up many times. The read terminates 3 residues ahead of where the CDR3 ends, so the germline J gene completes it. This chain connects TRBV27 to TRBJ1-3; D remains unclear. This CDR3 spans 13 amino acids. Germline V gene lookup returns CDR1 MNHEY and CDR2 SMNVEV (reference sequence). The V gene lost 5 bases and the J gene lost 1 base, with 6 bases spanning the gap. CDR3 loop: CASSTASGNTIYF. The part of the CDR3 DNA that was read is TGTGCCAGCAGTACTGCTTCTGGAAACACC.

This clone was seen repeatedly, ten times or more. The missing CDR3 end, 3 residues past where the read stops, is filled in from the germline J gene. This chain connects TRBV7-3 to TRBJ2-1; 7 bases fit TRBD2. The length of the CDR3 is 16 residues. Per germline, CDR1 SGHTA and CDR2 FQGTGA. V shed 5 bases, J shed 4 bases, and the junction held 11 bases outside the gene matches. Incomplete CDR3 DNA: TGTGCCAGCAGCCTAGGGGCGGGGGTTCCATACAATGAG. Translating gives CASSLGAGVPYNE. From start to end, the CDR3 is CASSLGAGVPYNEQFF.

The sample holds many counts of this clone. The missing CDR3 end, 3 residues past where the read stops, is filled in from the germline J gene. The V gene is TRBV18, the J gene TRBJ1-2; 7 nucleotides match TRBD1. CDR1 is KGHSH, CDR2 LQKENI, per germline. The ends lost 5 bases at V and 4 bases at J; junction bases unmatched: 13. The CDR3 has 16 amino acids. The CDR3 protein is CASSANLQGQGYGYTF. The sequenced CDR3 bases are TGTGCCAGCTCAGCGAACTTACAGGGGCAGGGCTATGGC. Together with reference TRBV18 and TRBJ1-2, the CDR3 gives the full variable domain: NAGVMQNPRHLVRRRGQEARLRCSPMKGHSHVYWYRQLPEEGLKFMVYLQKENIIDESGMPKERFSAEFPKEGPSILRIQQVVRGDSAAYFCASSANLQGQGYGYTFGSGTRLTVV.

This clone was observed many times. The read finishes 3 residues shy of the CDR3 end, and the germline J gene is used to complete it. V gene TRBV7-2 combines with J gene TRBJ2-7; TRBD2 matches at 9 bases. CDR3 length: 15 amino acids. Per germline, CDR1 SGHTA and CDR2 FQGNSA. The V gene end was trimmed by 4 bases and the J gene end by 3 bases; junction bases not matched to a gene: 7. CDR3 loop: CASSSYAGGNYEQYF. The DNA read from the CDR3 is TGTGCCAGCAGCTCCTATGCGGGAGGGAACTACGAG.

This clone was seen only a few times. The read ends 3 residues before the CDR3 terminus; that terminus is restored from the germline J gene. J is TRBJ2-1 and V is TRBV11-2, with D possibly matching TRBD1 (5 bases). Trimming left V 1 base short and J 1 base short, with 5 bases between. The CDR3 contains 14 residues. Germline lookup yields CDR1 SGHAT and CDR2 FQNNGV. The CDR3 sequence: CASSLAGSYNEQFF. The sequenced part of the CDR3 DNA is TGTGCCAGCAGCTTAGCAGGGTCCTACAATGAG.

Ten or more counts support this clone. The read ends 3 residues early relative to the CDR3; the germline J gene fills the gap. V is TRBV2 and J is TRBJ1-2; 7 bases line up with TRBD1. CDR1 SNHLY and CDR2 FYNNEI come from the germline V gene. The CDR3 loop spans 13 amino acids. J gave up 3 bases and V 8 bases, and 6 bases lay outside the gene matches. CDR3 DNA (partial): TGTGCCAGCGTCGGACAGGTGGACTATGGC. Protein sequence: CASVGQVDYG. The whole CDR3 protein is CASVGQVDYGYTF.

This clone was recorded many times. The CDR3 end is not reached by the read, which stops 3 residues before it; the germline J gene fills it in. The rearrangement links TRBV29-1 to TRBJ2-3; TRBD2 might be the D (7 bases). Trimming removed 7 bases at V and 6 bases at J, with 20 bases between. CDR3 length: 14 residues. Germline values: CDR1 SQVTM, CDR2 ANQGSEA. CDR3 loop: CSAAIRGAGDTQYF. Partial CDR3 DNA: TGCAGCGCCGCGATTCGGGGGGCGGGGGATACG.

This clone was recorded a few times. The missing CDR3 end, 3 residues past where the read stops, is filled in from the germline J gene. The chain couples TRBV5-3 to TRBJ2-3; 7 bases fit TRBD1. TRBV5-3 is an ORF, with its function uncertain. CDR3 length equals 21 residues. The CDR3 bases that were read are TGTGCCAGAAGCTTGTTTGGGATTCGAGACAGGGTTCCCTATAGCAATCAGCCG. Encoded protein: CARSLFGIRDRVPYSNQP. From start to end, the CDR3 is CARSLFGIRDRVPYSNQPQYF.

This clone was detected many times. The CDR3 goes on 3 residues after the read ends, and that part is filled in from the germline J gene. The gene calls are TRBV12-3 or TRBV12-4 and TRBJ1-4, with TRBD1 matching 10 bases. This CDR3 comprises 16 residues. V lost 2 bases, J lost 1 base, and 1 base stayed unmatched. The CDR3 region is CASSLWTGGTNEKLFF. The covered CDR3 bases are TGTGCCAGCAGTTTATGGACAGGGGGAACTAATGAAAAA.

This clone was seen repeatedly, ten times or more. Read sequence stops 3 residues before the CDR3 end, and the germline J gene provides the missing end. This chain joins TRBV10-3 and TRBJ2-3; D is undetermined. CDR3 length: 13 amino acids. The V gene lost 5 bases and the J gene lost 0 bases, with 6 bases spanning the gap. Germline CDR1 reads ENHRY; CDR2 reads SYGVKD. The CDR3 sequence: CAISITSTDTQYF. The CDR3 bases that were read are TGTGCCATCAGTATTACTAGCACAGATACG.

This clone was seen repeatedly, ten times or more. The read finishes 3 residues shy of the CDR3 end, and the germline J gene is used to complete it. The V call is TRBV20-1, the J call TRBJ2-3; TRBD2 matches at 7 bases. The CDR3 is 17 amino acids. The V gene end was trimmed by 4 bases and the J gene end by 3 bases; junction bases not matched to a gene: 16. Germline V gives CDR1 DFQATT, CDR2 SNEGSKA (reference sequence). The CDR3 loop is CSATGERASGKTDTQYF. The CDR3 bases that were read are TGCAGTGCTACCGGAGAGCGTGCCAGCGGGAAAACAGATACG.

This clone was detected ten times or more. CDR3 DNA, as far as it was read: TGTGCCAGCTCACGCCAGAGGGTTAACATT. This codes for CASSRQRVNI. The whole CDR3 sequence reads CASSRQRVNIQYF. V usage is TRBV18 and J usage is TRBJ2-4, with a weak D call TRBD2 (5 bases). The read falls 3 residues short of the CDR3 end, and the missing part is taken from the germline J gene. From germline, CDR1 is KGHSH and CDR2 LQKENI. This CDR3 region has 13 residues. V lost 4 bases and J 7 bases, leaving 11 bases between the germline ends.

This clone appeared many times. The read ends 3 residues before the CDR3 terminus; that terminus is restored from the germline J gene. The J gene is TRBJ2-7, the V gene TRBV20-1; D is unclear. The V end lost 4 bases, the J end lost 1 base, and 14 bases lay between the germline ends. There are 14 residues in the CDR3. The V gene's germline CDR1 is DFQATT and CDR2 SNEGSKA (reference sequence). Here the CDR3 reads CSAKGRRPSYEQYF. The DNA read from the CDR3 is TGCAGTGCTAAAGGCAGGCGACCTTCCTACGAG.

This clone was seen many times. Sequencing ends 3 residues short of the CDR3 end; the germline J gene provides the rest. This chain links TRBV5-6 with TRBJ1-1; D is ambiguous. The germline CDR1 and CDR2 sequences are SGHDT and YYEEEE. There are 12 residues in the CDR3. The V end lost 5 bases, the J end lost 4 bases, and 9 bases lay between the germline ends. CDR3 DNA (partial): TGTGCCAGCAGTTTAGTTCCCACTGAA. It translates to CASSLVPTE. The full CDR3 is CASSLVPTEAFF.

This clone was seen a few times. The read finishes 3 residues shy of the CDR3 end, and the germline J gene is used to complete it. The chain carries TRBV20-1 and TRBJ1-1; D is perhaps TRBD1 (6 bases). Trimming cost V 5 bases and J 2 bases, with 15 bases left between them. Looked up from germline, CDR1 is DFQATT and CDR2 is SNEGSKA (reference sequence). The CDR3 totals 14 residues. The CDR3 bases that were read are TGCAGTGCTGGTTGGGGGACAACAAACACTGAA. Encoded protein: CSAGWGTTNTE. The entire CDR3 protein reads CSAGWGTTNTEAFF.